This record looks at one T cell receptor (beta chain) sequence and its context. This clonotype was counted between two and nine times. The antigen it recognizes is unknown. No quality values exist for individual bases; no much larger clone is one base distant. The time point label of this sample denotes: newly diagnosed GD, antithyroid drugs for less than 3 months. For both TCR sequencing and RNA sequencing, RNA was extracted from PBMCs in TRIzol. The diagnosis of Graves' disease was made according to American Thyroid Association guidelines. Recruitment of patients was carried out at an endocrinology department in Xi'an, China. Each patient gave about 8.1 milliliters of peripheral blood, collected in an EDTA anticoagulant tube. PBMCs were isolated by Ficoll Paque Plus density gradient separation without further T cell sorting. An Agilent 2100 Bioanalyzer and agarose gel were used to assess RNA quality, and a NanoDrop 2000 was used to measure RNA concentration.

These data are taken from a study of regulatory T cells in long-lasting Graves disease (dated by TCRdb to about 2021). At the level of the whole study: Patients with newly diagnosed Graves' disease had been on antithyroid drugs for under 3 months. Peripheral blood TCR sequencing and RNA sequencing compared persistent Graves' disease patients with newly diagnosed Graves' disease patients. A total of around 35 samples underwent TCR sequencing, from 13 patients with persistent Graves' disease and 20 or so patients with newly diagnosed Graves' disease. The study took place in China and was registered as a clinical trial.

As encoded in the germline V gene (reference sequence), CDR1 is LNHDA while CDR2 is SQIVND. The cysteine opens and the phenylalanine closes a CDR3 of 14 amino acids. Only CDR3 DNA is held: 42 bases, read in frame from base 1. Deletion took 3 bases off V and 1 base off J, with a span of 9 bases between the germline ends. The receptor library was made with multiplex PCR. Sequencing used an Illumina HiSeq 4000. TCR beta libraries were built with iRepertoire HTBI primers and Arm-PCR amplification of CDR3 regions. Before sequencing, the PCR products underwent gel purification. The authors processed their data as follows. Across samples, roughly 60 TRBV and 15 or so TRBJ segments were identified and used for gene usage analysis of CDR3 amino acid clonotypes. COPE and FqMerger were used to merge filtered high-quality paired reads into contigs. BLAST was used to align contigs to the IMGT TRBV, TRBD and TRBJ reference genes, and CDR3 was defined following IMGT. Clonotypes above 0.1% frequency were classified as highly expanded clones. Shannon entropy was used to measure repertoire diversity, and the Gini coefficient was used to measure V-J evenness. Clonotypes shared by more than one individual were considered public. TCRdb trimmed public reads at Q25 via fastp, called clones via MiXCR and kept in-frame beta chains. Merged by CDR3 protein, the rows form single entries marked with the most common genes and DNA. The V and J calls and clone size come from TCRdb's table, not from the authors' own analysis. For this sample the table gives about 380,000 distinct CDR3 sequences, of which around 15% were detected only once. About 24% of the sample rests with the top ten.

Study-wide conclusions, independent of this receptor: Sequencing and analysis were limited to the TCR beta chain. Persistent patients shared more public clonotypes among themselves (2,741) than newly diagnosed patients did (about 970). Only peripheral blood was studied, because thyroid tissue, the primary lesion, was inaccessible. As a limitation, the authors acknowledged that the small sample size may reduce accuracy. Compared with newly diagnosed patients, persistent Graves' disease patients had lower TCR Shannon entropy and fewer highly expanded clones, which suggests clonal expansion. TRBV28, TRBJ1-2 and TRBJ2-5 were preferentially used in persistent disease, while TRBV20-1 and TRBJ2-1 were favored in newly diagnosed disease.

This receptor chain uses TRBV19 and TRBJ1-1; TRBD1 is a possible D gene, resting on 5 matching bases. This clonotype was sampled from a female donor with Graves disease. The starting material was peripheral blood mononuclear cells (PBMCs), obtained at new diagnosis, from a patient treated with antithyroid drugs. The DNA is TGTGCCAGTAGTATCACCGGGGGGAACACTGAAGCTTTCTTT. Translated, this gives CASSITGGNTEAFF.